Following are 27 T cell receptor beta chains from one sample sequenced in a study of post-analysis software for immune sequencing data. Overall study findings and caveats: Controls had lower frequencies than patients of a few TRBV segments, which included TRBV5-6, TRBV5-1 and TRBV20-1.

The antigens for these receptors are not known. Each TCR beta cDNA library carried unique molecular identifiers. TCRdb fed the PCR reads into MiXCR, producing one record per CDR3 protein. Of 450,000 or so distinct CDR3 sequences in the sample, under 55% were seen once. Sequenced material: blood. These receptor sequences come from a girl aged 5-17 years with multiple sclerosis.

The table lists this clonotype with a few counts. The chain couples TRBV29-1 to TRBJ1-2; TRBD1 aligns across 8 bases. The V gene end was trimmed by 8 bases and the J gene end by 5 bases; junction bases not matched to a gene: 10. The CDR3 length is 13 residues. Germline CDR1 SQVTM, CDR2 ANQGSEA. This chain's CDR3 is CSIRDRNNYGYTF. The DNA for the CDR3 is TGCAGCATCAGGGACAGGAACAATTATGGCTACACCTTC.

CDR3 in amino acids: CSARDLTGPSYEQYF. CDR3 nucleotide sequence: TGCAGTGCTAGAGATCTGACAGGGCCATCCTACGAGCAGTACTTC. The chain carries TRBV20-1 and TRBJ2-7, with 7 bases fitting TRBD1. Trimming took 0 bases from V and 1 from J; bases not matched to a gene: 6. Per germline, CDR1 DFQATT and CDR2 SNEGSKA (reference sequence). This CDR3 contains 15 residues.

The genes are TRBV6-5 and TRBJ2-5; D uncertain. V shed 6 bases and J shed 2 bases, with 19 bases lying between them. This CDR3 has 16 amino acids. Germline V gives CDR1 MNHEY, CDR2 SVGAGI. The CDR3 protein is CASSRASTLGQETQYF. The CDR3 nucleotides are TGTGCCAGCAGCCGGGCCTCGACCTTGGGACAAGAGACCCAGTACTTC.

The genes are TRBV28 and TRBJ2-1; D remains unclear. The CDR3 consists of 15 residues. V was cut by 6 bases and J by 0 bases, with 12 bases left in between. Germline values: CDR1 MDHEN, CDR2 SYDVKM. CDR3 amino acids: CASSMGLSSYNEQFF. CDR3 in DNA: TGTGCCAGCAGCATGGGGTTGAGCTCCTACAATGAGCAGTTCTTC.

The chain has TRBV24-1 and TRBJ2-3; D is unresolved. CDR3 length equals 14 residues. CDR1 is KGHDR and CDR2 is SFDVKD in the germline V gene. V was trimmed by 4 bases and J by 6 bases, leaving 13 bases between them. The CDR3 protein is CATSEPDGRDTQYF. CDR3 sequence (DNA): TGTGCCACCAGTGAACCGGACGGTAGGGATACGCAGTATTTT.

This chain uses TRBV29-1 with TRBJ2-5; 8 nucleotides align to TRBD2. Germline V gene data show CDR1 as SQVTM and CDR2 as ANQGSEA. V was clipped by 4 bases and J by 11 bases; unmatched bases: 15. CDR3 size: 14 residues. In DNA, the CDR3 is TGCAGCGTTGCTTTACTAGCGGACCAATACGGGCAGTACTTC. Translating it yields CSVALLADQYGQYF.

The CDR3 nucleotides are TGTGCCAGCAGCCCCGGGACAGGGAGGGGGGAGACCCAGTACTTC. Amino acids: CASSPGTGRGETQYF. The chain uses TRBV3-1 and TRBJ2-5; 9 bases agree with TRBD1. The CDR3 is 15 amino acids. Germline values: CDR1 LGHDT, CDR2 YNNKEL (reference sequence). The junction had 8 bases not matched to a gene; V was cut back by 4 bases and J by 5 bases.

This clonotype was detected a few times. The chain recombines TRBV20-1 with TRBJ2-7; D is ambiguous. The length of the CDR3 is 13 residues. V lost 3 bases to trimming and J lost 2 bases, with 11 bases between them. The germline CDR1 and CDR2 sequences are DFQATT and SNEGSKA (reference sequence). The CDR3 nucleotides read TGCAGTGCTAGTGAGTCCTTCCCCTACGAGCAGTACTTC. Encoded protein: CSASESFPYEQYF.

This clonotype was seen a handful of times. This chain joins TRBV15 and TRBJ2-1; D unresolved. Looked up from germline, CDR1 is LNHNV and CDR2 is YYDKDF (reference sequence). The V gene lost 4 bases and the J gene lost 0 bases, with 16 bases spanning the gap. The CDR3 covers 17 residues. DNA of the CDR3: TGTGCCACCAGCAAGGGCCTAATTCGAGGCTCCTACAATGAGCAGTTCTTC. It codes for CATSKGLIRGSYNEQFF.

This chain joins TRBV28 and TRBJ1-2; tentatively, D is TRBD1 (5 bases). This CDR3 comprises 19 residues. The V and J ends lost 4 bases and 3 bases respectively, with 27 bases between them. Germline V gene sequence: CDR1 MDHEN, CDR2 SYDVKM. CDR3 in amino acids: CASSSEGKDSTLEDYGYTF. The DNA of the CDR3 is TGTGCCAGCAGTTCGGAAGGGAAAGACAGTACCCTCGAAGACTATGGCTACACCTTC.

In its sample, this clonotype was seen a few times. The V gene is TRBV27, the J gene TRBJ2-5; D may be TRBD2 (7 bases). Per germline, CDR1 MNHEY and CDR2 SMNVEV (reference sequence). The CDR3 extends over 15 amino acids. V lost 5 bases, J lost 4 bases, and 17 bases lay in between. The CDR3 DNA reads TGTGCCAGCAGTCCCTTGATGAGGGGGGGAGAGACCCAGTACTTC. Translation: CASSPLMRGGETQYF.

The chain links TRBV29-1 to TRBJ2-1; no firm D call. Between the trimmed V and J ends, which lost 0 bases and 3 bases, there was a span of 9 bases. The V gene's germline CDR1 is SQVTM and CDR2 ANQGSEA. The CDR3 is made up of 14 amino acids. The chain's CDR3 is CSVEDGGIYNEQFF. The DNA for the CDR3 is TGCAGCGTTGAAGATGGCGGCATCTACAATGAGCAGTTCTTC.

The chain employs TRBV28 and TRBJ2-5, with TRBD2 matching over 12 bases. Germline V gene lookup returns CDR1 MDHEN and CDR2 SYDVKM. CDR3 size: 17 residues. V lost 3 bases, J lost 1 base, and 6 bases stayed unmatched. This CDR3 is CASSLTSGSIPQETQYF. The CDR3, as DNA: TGTGCCAGCAGTTTGACTAGCGGGAGTATCCCCCAAGAGACCCAGTACTTC.

The chain couples TRBV7-2 to TRBJ1-2, with unresolved D. Germline CDR1 reads SGHTA; CDR2 reads FQGNSA. The CDR3 runs 14 residues. V was shortened by 1 base and J by 4 bases, with 10 bases between the two germline ends. CDR3 sequence reads: CASSLERQVYGYTF. Written as DNA, the CDR3 is TGTGCCAGCAGCTTAGAGAGGCAGGTCTATGGCTACACCTTC. Drawing the rest from reference TRBV7-2 and TRBJ1-2, the complete variable domain is GAGVSQSPSNKVTEKGKDVELRCDPISGHTALYWYRQSLGQGLEFLIYFQGNSAPDKSGLPSDRFSAERTGGSVSTLTIQRTQQEDSAVYLCASSLERQVYGYTFGSGTRLTVV.

V gene TRBV20-1 combines with J gene TRBJ2-1; a weak D match, TRBD1 (5 bases). CDR3 length equals 17 residues. Germline V lookup: CDR1 DFQATT, CDR2 SNEGSKA (reference sequence). Trimming removed 0 bases at V and 3 bases at J, with 18 bases between. This chain's CDR3 is CSARDNKGARDYNEQFF. CDR3 bases: TGCAGTGCTAGAGATAATAAAGGGGCTAGAGACTACAATGAGCAGTTCTTC.

CDR3 region: CASSLKSGYNEKLFF. The CDR3 bases are TGTGCCAGCAGTTTGAAATCTGGGTATAATGAAAAACTGTTTTTT. The V and J genes are TRBV28 and TRBJ1-4; D remains ambiguous. Looked up from germline, CDR1 is MDHEN and CDR2 is SYDVKM. This CDR3 contains 15 residues. V was cut by 3 bases and J by 4 bases, with 12 bases left in between.

V is TRBV10-2 and J is TRBJ2-5; TRBD2 matches 9 bases. V lost 9 bases to trimming and J lost 4 bases; unmatched junction nucleotides: 12. Germline-derived CDR1 and CDR2 are WSHSY and SAAADI. This CDR3 is 15 amino acids long. CDR3 in DNA: TGCGCCAGTACCCTACTAGCGGGCCGGGGAGAGACCCAGTACTTC. Its protein is CASTLLAGRGETQYF.

V is TRBV20-1 and J is TRBJ2-5; 8 positions agree with TRBD2. V was pared by 4 bases and J by 5 bases, with 3 bases of the junction left unmatched. Germline V gene sequence: CDR1 DFQATT, CDR2 SNEGSKA (reference sequence). The CDR3 spans 12 residues. Written as DNA, the CDR3 is TGCAGTGCTATTCCGGGGGGGGAGACCCAGTACTTC. This codes for CSAIPGGETQYF.

The chain links TRBV6-2 or TRBV6-3 to TRBJ2-3; 15 bases align to TRBD2. Germline CDR1 reads MNHEY; CDR2 reads SVGEGT. CDR3 length equals 19 residues. The V gene end was trimmed by 2 bases and the J gene end by 5 bases; junction bases not matched to a gene: 11. The CDR3 bases are TGTGCCAGCAGTTACCCGGAAGAGGGACTAGCGGGAGGAGGAGATACGCAGTATTTT. Translating it yields CASSYPEEGLAGGGDTQYF.

The V call is TRBV5-1, the J call TRBJ2-1, with 8 bases fitting TRBD1. This CDR3 is 15 amino acids long. Germline lookup yields CDR1 SGHRS and CDR2 YFSETQ. V dropped 7 bases and J dropped 0; count of bases not matched to a gene: 6. The chain's CDR3 is CASSPDRDSYNEQFF. CDR3 DNA sequence: TGCGCCAGCTCACCGGACAGGGACTCCTACAATGAGCAGTTCTTC. The variable domain in full, with the rest retrieved from reference TRBV5-1 and TRBJ2-1, is KAGVTQTPRYLIKTRGQQVTLSCSPISGHRSVSWYQQTPGQGLQFLFEYFSETQRNKGNFPGRFSGRQFSNSRSEMNVSTLELGDSALYLCASSPDRDSYNEQFFGPGTRLTVL.

The J gene is TRBJ2-5, the V gene TRBV15; 8 positions match TRBD2. V shed 2 bases and J 4 bases; nucleotides not matched to a gene: 6. The CDR3 is 15 residues long. Germline values: CDR1 LNHNV, CDR2 YYDKDF (reference sequence). CDR3 sequence reads: CATSRSGSLVETQYF. CDR3 DNA: TGTGCCACCAGCAGAAGCGGGAGTTTAGTAGAGACCCAGTACTTC.

The J gene is TRBJ2-5, the V gene TRBV12-3 or TRBV12-4; 7 nucleotides align to TRBD1. CDR3 length equals 13 residues. Losses at the gene ends were 5 bases for V and 1 base for J; bases not matched to a gene: 1. The CDR3 sequence: CASSGTVQETQYF. CDR3 nucleotides: TGTGCCAGCAGTGGGACAGTCCAAGAGACCCAGTACTTC.

The CDR3 protein is CATRGLAGDYLYNEQFF. DNA of the CDR3: TGTGCCACCAGGGGACTAGCGGGCGACTATTTGTACAATGAGCAGTTCTTC. This rearrangement joins TRBV28 to TRBJ2-1, with TRBD2 matching 12 bases. V lost 10 bases and J lost 4; bases outside the gene matches: 14. The CDR3 length is 17 residues. CDR1 is MDHEN, CDR2 SYDVKM, per germline. Full variable domain (missing parts from reference TRBV28 and TRBJ2-1): DVKVTQSSRYLVKRTGEKVFLECVQDMDHENMFWYRQDPGLGLRLIYFSYDVKMKEKGDIPEGYSVSREKKERFSLILESASTNQTSMYLCATRGLAGDYLYNEQFFGPGTRLTVL.

The V and J genes are TRBV6-1 and TRBJ2-2; D is perhaps TRBD2 (6 bases). Germline values: CDR1 MNHNS, CDR2 SASEGT. Trimming took off 1 base at V and 4 bases at J, with 10 bases between the two ends. This CDR3 comprises 15 residues. For the CDR3, the DNA is TGTGCCAGCAGTGAAGGGGACTTAAGCACCGGGGAGCTGTTTTTT. Translating gives CASSEGDLSTGELFF.

The chain has TRBV4-1 and TRBJ2-1; D may be TRBD1 (6 bases). Between the trimmed V and J ends, which lost 2 bases and 0 bases, there was a span of 11 bases. This CDR3 is 16 amino acids long. Germline V lookup: CDR1 MGHRA, CDR2 YSYEKL. CDR3 protein: CASSQPIGGSYNEQFF. The CDR3 DNA follows: TGCGCCAGCAGCCAACCTATAGGGGGCTCCTACAATGAGCAGTTCTTC.

A remark on this clonotype: The conserved final phenylalanine or tryptophan is absent from the CDR3, which likely points to a read error. The chain joins TRBV11-2 to TRBJ1-2; a weak D match, TRBD1 (6 bases). Trimming stripped 4 bases from V and 5 bases from J, with 11 bases between. The CDR3 spans 13 residues. Germline lookup yields CDR1 SGHAT and CDR2 FQNNGV. DNA of the CDR3: TGTGCCAGCAGCTCCGGGACATCTTATGGCTACACCTGC. This translates into CASSSGTSYGYTC.

This clonotype has just a few counts. The chain recombines TRBV28 with TRBJ1-2; D is possibly TRBD1 (5 bases). This CDR3 spans 14 amino acids. The germline V gene encodes CDR1 MDHEN and CDR2 SYDVKM. V lost 3 bases, J lost 0 bases, and 8 bases lay in between. CDR3 amino acids: CASSFGRANYGYTF. CDR3 coding DNA: TGTGCCAGCAGTTTCGGCAGGGCTAACTATGGCTACACCTTC.